The 29 T cell receptor beta chains below were found in one sample sequenced in a study of shared clonotypes between healthy human individuals. Method: immunoSEQ multiplex PCR; TCRdb's copy keeps in-frame clones and lacks some. This table has approximately 2.5 million clones, 93% appearing once. Sample: naive CD4+ T cells from PBMCs. Subset defined: CD45RA+ positively selected. These receptor sequences come from a man between 18 and 35 years old in good health. Some clones in this sample may be carry-over from other donors' samples.

The chain is built from TRBV6-6 and TRBJ2-3, with D uncertain. Germline lookup yields CDR1 MNHNY and CDR2 SVGAGI (reference sequence). V was shortened by 0 bases and J by 11 bases, with 12 bases between the two germline ends. The CDR3 contains 13 residues. The CDR3 region has the DNA TGTGCCAGCAGTTACTCGACACGGGCCCTGCAGTATTTT. Protein product: CASSYSTRALQYF.

In the case of this clone: The sample holds other DNA sequences that translate to the same CDR3. This chain uses TRBV2 with TRBJ1-5, with D possibly matching TRBD1 (6 bases). The ends were cut back, 5 bases at V and 4 bases at J, with 12 bases in the middle. The CDR3 has 14 amino acids. Germline CDR1 SNHLY, CDR2 FYNNEI. The CDR3 sequence is CASSPQGRNQPQHF. The CDR3 coding sequence is TGTGCCAGCAGTCCACAGGGTCGAAATCAGCCCCAGCATTTT.

J is TRBJ1-6 and V is TRBV6-5; D is unclear. Trimming removed 11 bases from V and 0 bases from J, with 11 bases in between. Germline CDR1 is MNHEY and CDR2 is SVGAGI. The CDR3 covers 14 residues. The CDR3 here is CAASASSYNSPLHF. The CDR3, as DNA: TGTGCCGCCTCTGCTAGCTCCTATAATTCACCCCTCCACTTT.

V usage is TRBV7-2 and J usage is TRBJ1-5; TRBD1 aligns across 11 bases. Trimming cost V 4 bases and J 2 bases; bases outside gene matches: 4. The CDR3 loop spans 16 amino acids. Germline V gene sequence: CDR1 SGHTA, CDR2 FQGNSA. CDR3 amino acids: CASSSDRGRGNQPQHF. CDR3 nucleotides: TGTGCCAGCAGCTCGGACAGGGGGCGAGGCAATCAGCCCCAGCATTTT.

V and J are TRBV6-4 and TRBJ2-1, with D perhaps matching TRBD1 or TRBD2 (6 bases each). The CDR3 is 15 amino acids. Germline V gene data show CDR1 as MRHNA and CDR2 as SNTAGT. V was pared by 5 bases and J by 8 bases, with 19 bases between. The CDR3 DNA sequence: TGTGCCAGCAGTCTGGCCGGGGGCCGTGGGGATGAGCAGTTCTTC. It codes for CASSLAGGRGDEQFF.

Note on this clone: This specimen includes other DNA sequences encoding the same CDR3. The chain links TRBV7-3 to TRBJ1-1; 7 bases match TRBD1. The V segment lost 5 bases and the J segment 1 base; nucleotides outside the gene matches: 1. Germline V lookup: CDR1 SGHTA, CDR2 FQGTGA. The CDR3 has 13 amino acids. The DNA for the CDR3 is TGTGCCAGCAGCGGGACAGCGAACACTGAAGCTTTCTTT. Translation gives CASSGTANTEAFF.

V and J are TRBV19 and TRBJ1-1; D not resolved. With 7 bases removed from V and 1 base from J, the gap between germline ends came to 10 bases. Germline loops: CDR1 LNHDA, CDR2 SQIVND (reference sequence). The CDR3 contains 13 residues. In DNA form, the CDR3 reads TGTGCCAGTAATCCCGACGGGAACACTGAAGCTTTCTTT. Translation gives CASNPDGNTEAFF.

This clone was detected only a few times. The sample holds other DNA sequences that translate to the same CDR3. J is TRBJ1-5 and V is TRBV7-2; the D gene is possibly TRBD1 (6 bases). Trimming removed 2 bases at V and 7 bases at J, with 9 bases between. This CDR3 has 13 amino acids. Germline CDR1 is SGHTA and CDR2 is FQGNSA. The CDR3 nucleotides read TGTGCCAGCAGCTTAAACAGGGTCCAGCCCCAGCATTTT. Residues: CASSLNRVQPQHF.

This sequence joins TRBV19 and TRBJ1-5, with TRBD1 as a possible D gene (5 bases). Germline CDR1 reads LNHDA; CDR2 reads SQIVND (reference sequence). V lost 3 bases and J 1 base, leaving 10 bases between the germline ends. The CDR3 sequence is 15 residues long. The CDR3, as DNA: TGTGCCAGTAGTATCATCAGGGTAAGCAATCAGCCCCAGCATTTT. Its protein is CASSIIRVSNQPQHF.

On this clone: Other DNA sequences of this sample code for an identical CDR3. The chain joins TRBV18 to TRBJ1-4; TRBD1 aligns across 9 bases. V lost 3 bases and J lost 8; bases outside the gene matches: 4. The germline gives CDR1 KGHSH, CDR2 LQKENI. The CDR3 loop spans 14 amino acids. CDR3: CASSPGTGYEKLFF. The CDR3 nucleotides read TGTGCCAGCTCACCCGGGACAGGGTACGAAAAACTGTTTTTT.

This clone was seen only once. Other DNA sequences of this sample code for an identical CDR3. The chain combines TRBV18 with TRBJ2-3, with a weak D call TRBD2 (5 bases). The germline CDR1 and CDR2 sequences are KGHSH and LQKENI. Trimming shortened V by 3 bases and J by 2 bases, and 9 bases separated the two germline ends. The length of the CDR3 is 14 residues. The CDR3 DNA reads as TGTGCCAGCTCACCGAGGAGGACCACAGATACGCAGTATTTT. Translation: CASSPRRTTDTQYF. The full variable domain, in which reference TRBV18 and TRBJ2-3 provide the parts outside the CDR3, is NAGVMQNPRHLVRRRGQEARLRCSPMKGHSHVYWYRQLPEEGLKFMVYLQKENIIDESGMPKERFSAEFPKEGPSILRIQQVVRGDSAAYFCASSPRRTTDTQYFGPGTRLTVL.

This chain connects TRBV5-1 to TRBJ2-2; 7 bases are shared with TRBD1. The CDR3 length is 17 residues. The V segment lost 3 bases and the J segment 0 bases; nucleotides outside the gene matches: 8. The V gene's germline CDR1 is SGHRS and CDR2 YFSETQ. For the CDR3, the DNA is TGCGCCAGCAGCTACAGACCGGGACAGTCGAACACCGGGGAGCTGTTTTTT. This gives the protein CASSYRPGQSNTGELFF.

A single count supports this clone. The chain employs TRBV7-2 and TRBJ2-2; 7 nucleotides match TRBD2. J was trimmed by 1 base and V by 3 bases; bases with no gene match: 8. The length of the CDR3 is 17 residues. CDR1 and CDR2 from the germline V gene are SGHTA and FQGNSA. CDR3 amino acids: CASSFGRGRENTGELFF. The CDR3 DNA sequence: TGTGCCAGCAGCTTTGGGCGCGGGAGAGAGAACACCGGGGAGCTGTTTTTT.

CDR3 sequence reads: CASSPTPVGTQYF. The CDR3 DNA reads TGTGCCAGCTCACCAACCCCGGTTGGGACCCAGTACTTC. V is TRBV18 and J is TRBJ2-5, with unresolved D. V was cut by 2 bases and J by 7 bases, with 11 bases left in between. Germline assignment: CDR1 KGHSH and CDR2 LQKENI. CDR3 length: 13 amino acids.

The V call is TRBV2, the J call TRBJ1-4, with unresolved D. V lost 6 bases to trimming and J lost 7 bases, with 12 bases between them. The CDR3 is 13 amino acids. Germline lookup yields CDR1 SNHLY and CDR2 FYNNEI. This CDR3 reads CASRYNFGEKLFF. The CDR3 coding sequence is TGTGCCAGCAGGTACAACTTCGGTGAAAAACTGTTTTTT.

This sequence joins TRBV5-4 and TRBJ2-1, with D possibly matching TRBD2 (6 bases). The V gene lost 2 bases and the J gene lost 0 bases, with 15 bases spanning the gap. Germline CDR1 SGHNT, CDR2 YYREEE (reference sequence). The CDR3 contains 17 residues. As DNA, the CDR3 is TGTGCCAGCAGCTTACCGGGACTTACTAGCTCCTACAATGAGCAGTTCTTC. This codes for CASSLPGLTSSYNEQFF.

Concerning this clone itself: The same CDR3 arises from other DNA sequences in this sample as well. The chain uses TRBV9 and TRBJ2-2; D not certain. This CDR3 comprises 14 residues. Germline V CDR1 and CDR2: SGDLS, YYNGEE. The V end was cut by 0 bases, the J end by 6 bases, with 9 bases between. The CDR3 region has the DNA TGTGCCAGCAGCGTAGTATCAAGCGCCGGGGAGCTGTTTTTT. Its protein is CASSVVSSAGELFF.

Remarks on this clone: The sample carries other DNA sequences with the same CDR3. The V call is TRBV7-2, the J call TRBJ2-1, with D unresolved. V lost 1 base and J lost 5, with 3 bases in between. CDR3 size: 12 residues. CDR1 is SGHTA and CDR2 is FQGNSA in the germline V gene. The CDR3 protein is CASSLVNNEQFF. CDR3 in DNA: TGTGCCAGCAGCTTAGTGAACAATGAGCAGTTCTTC.

This rearrangement joins TRBV5-4 to TRBJ2-5; 8 bases are shared with TRBD1. The CDR3 covers 15 residues. Trimming removed 3 bases from V and 5 bases from J; junction bases left unmatched: 9. The germline V gene encodes CDR1 SGHNT and CDR2 YYREEE (reference sequence). For the CDR3, the DNA is TGTGCCAGCAGCTCTCAGGACAGGGCGGCGGAGACCCAGTACTTC. Translating it yields CASSSQDRAAETQYF.

CDR3 sequence (DNA): TGTGCCAGCAGCTCTACTCTTGTCGAGACCCAGTACTTC. Residues: CASSSTLVETQYF. The J gene is TRBJ2-5, the V gene TRBV5-4; D is unclear. The CDR3 runs 13 residues. Deletions cut 3 bases from V and 5 bases from J, with 11 bases between. Germline V CDR1 and CDR2: SGHNT, YYREEE (reference sequence).

This rearrangement joins TRBV19 to TRBJ1-2; D is perhaps TRBD1 (5 bases). The V and J ends lost 7 bases and 3 bases respectively, with 18 bases between them. The CDR3 runs to 15 residues. Germline assignment: CDR1 LNHDA and CDR2 SQIVND (reference sequence). In DNA, the CDR3 is TGTGCCAGTACCTATGGTACGGGGCTTGACTATGGCTACACCTTC. Encoded protein: CASTYGTGLDYGYTF.

CDR3 nucleotide sequence: TGTGCCAGCAGTGAAAGCGTCAGGGGAGGGACAGATACGCAGTATTTT. This encodes CASSESVRGGTDTQYF. The V and J genes are TRBV6-1 and TRBJ2-3; possibly TRBD2 for D (7 bases). There are 16 residues in the CDR3. The V and J ends lost 2 bases and 3 bases respectively, with 15 bases between them. The germline CDR1 and CDR2 sequences are MNHNS and SASEGT.

Turning to this clone: Its ends do not fully match the called genes, so a read error is possible. The CDR3 DNA follows: TGTGCCAGCAGTGAATGGAACGCTGAAGCTTTCTTT. Translating it yields CASSEWNAEAFF. The gene calls are TRBV2 and TRBJ1-1, with unresolved D. The CDR3 has 12 amino acids. Germline loops: CDR1 SNHLY, CDR2 FYNNEI.

Details on this clone: This same CDR3 is encoded by further DNA sequences in the sample. The chain is built from TRBV14 and TRBJ2-6; no definite D call. Trimming removed 2 bases at V and 0 bases at J, with 2 bases between. Per the germline V gene, CDR1 is SGHDN and CDR2 is FVKESK. The CDR3 has 14 amino acids. CDR3 coding DNA: TGTGCCAGCAGCCAATCCTCTGGGGCCAACGTCCTGACTTTC. Translation gives CASSQSSGANVLTF.

The chain has TRBV18 and TRBJ2-7, with 9 bases matching TRBD1. The CDR3 is 16 residues long. Germline V gene sequence: CDR1 KGHSH, CDR2 LQKENI. With 5 bases clipped from V and 0 bases from J, the junction kept 8 bases outside the gene matches. The CDR3 protein is CASSGRGTGSSYEQYF. CDR3 sequence (DNA): TGTGCCAGCTCAGGAAGAGGGACAGGGAGCTCCTACGAGCAGTACTTC.

V is TRBV7-9 and J is TRBJ1-1; 9 bases align to TRBD1. CDR1 and CDR2 from the germline V gene are SEHNR and FQNEAQ (reference sequence). The CDR3 extends over 14 amino acids. J was trimmed by 4 bases and V by 3 bases; bases with no gene match: 3. DNA for the CDR3: TGTGCCAGCAGCTTGAAGGGACAGGGCACTGAAGCTTTCTTT. Protein: CASSLKGQGTEAFF.

The chain uses TRBV19 and TRBJ2-4; D unresolved. V gave up 6 bases and J gave up 2 bases, with 14 bases separating them. This CDR3 comprises 15 residues. Germline-derived CDR1 and CDR2 are LNHDA and SQIVND (reference sequence). Written as DNA, the CDR3 is TGTGCCAGTAGCACGCGAGACGGAACCAAAAACATTCAGTACTTC. Protein product: CASSTRDGTKNIQYF.

The chain carries TRBV7-3 and TRBJ2-1; D call uncertain. There are 12 residues in the CDR3. Germline assignment: CDR1 SGHTA and CDR2 FQGTGA. Trimming took 6 bases from V and 9 from J, leaving 12 bases between them. The CDR3 nucleotides read TGTGCCAGCAGGTCCTCGGCCGGTGAGCAGTTCTTC. It translates to CASRSSAGEQFF.

This rearrangement joins TRBV5-1 to TRBJ2-5; TRBD1 might be the D (6 bases). Judging by the DNA end, TRBJ2-7 fits better; the J call may be wrong. The CDR3 runs to 15 residues. Germline values: CDR1 SGHRS, CDR2 YFSETQ. CDR3 sequence (DNA): TGCGCCAGCAGCTTGGAAGGGGGACGATCCTACGAGCAGTACTTC. Translating gives CASSLEGGRSYEQYF.